This T cell receptor beta chain was identified in a study of T cell responses to AZD1222 COVID-19 vaccine listed by TCRdb under 2021. In terms of the full investigation: AZD1222 recipients given second doses at about 4 weeks or at about 12 weeks were pooled, since spike-specific TCR depth and breadth were not found to differ between the two schedules. A total of around 240 trial participants underwent TCR sequencing, of whom nearly 210 received two doses of AZD1222 and around 26 received two doses of the MenACWY control vaccine. Trial participants were enrolled by age into 18-55, 56-69 and 70-plus year subgroups, with about 150, 28 and 57 TCR-sequenced participants respectively.

Worth noting for this clone: What this receptor recognizes is not known. No base-level quality is on record; no much larger clone is a single base apart.

Taken from the germline V gene (reference sequence), the CDR1 and CDR2 loops are MNHEY and SMNVEV. Trimming costs V 7 bases and J 1 base, and their ends lie 10 bases apart. Inclusive of the bounding cysteine and phenylalanine, the CDR3 is 13 residues long. Only CDR3 DNA is held: 39 bases, read in frame from base 1. The investigation overall reported the following: The 56-69-year group was small, and its depth increase did not reach significance, likely because of low power. The vaccine-associated CD4 TCRs covered the entire spike protein, and the dominant responses fell in regions 160-218 and 743-854. Reportedly, almost half of the unique spike-specific TCRs recognized epitopes lying outside the regions that are mutated in the B.1.351 and B.1.1.7 variants. A significant rise in spike-specific TCR breadth and depth was observed after two AZD1222 doses relative to day 0 and relative to MenACWY recipients. Because no day 14 peak-response samples were available, repertoires were characterized only after the peak T cell response. Participants were mostly white British, with more females than males. The authors suggested clonal diversity may have been underestimated. Only 5 to 7 AZD1222 recipients were SARS-CoV-2 seropositive at baseline, limiting conclusions about previously exposed vaccinees.

This specimen's time point label, per the study, means: baseline before first vaccination. Vaccinee samples were obtained from the UK trials COV001 and COV002, which included a single-blind randomized controlled phase 2/3 trial of AZD1222 (ChAdOx1 nCoV-19) in healthy adults. Trial participant PBMC samples were collected at day 0 and day 28 after the second dose for TCRbeta chain sequencing. The CDR3 regions of human TCRbeta chains were analyzed by immunosequencing. The original pipeline was this. TCRs in the repertoires were matched against a reference library of SARS-CoV-2-specific TCRs that had been generated with the MIRA antigen-specificity platform. Breadth was defined as the fraction of unique TCRs that were SARS-CoV-2-associated, and depth was defined as the fraction of total T cells that were SARS-CoV-2-associated. Using the MIRA data, every spike-specific TCR was mapped to the spike region that the TCR reacted to and assigned to either a CD4 or a CD8 class. Log10-transformed breadth and depth values were compared by one-way ANOVA with Sidak's multiple comparisons tests. TCRdb mirrors the immuneACCESS table, restricted to in-frame sequences. Some clones are absent from its copies; in checked studies, under half trace to an unresolved V gene, and the reason for the others is unknown. The V and J calls and the clone size are those of that table, but D and trimming were determined from the DNA. In all, the sample holds under 130,000 clones, and roughly 90% of those were seen once. The top ten hold about 1.2% of the sample.

This specimen consisted of peripheral blood, obtained on day 0 of AZD1222 vaccination. The sequence links TRBV27 to TRBJ1-1; the D gene assignment is ambiguous. This clonotype originated in an adult in good health. The DNA sequence is given as TGTGCCAGCAAGGGCAATAAGAACACTGAAGCTTTCTTT. Its translation reads: CASKGNKNTEAFF.